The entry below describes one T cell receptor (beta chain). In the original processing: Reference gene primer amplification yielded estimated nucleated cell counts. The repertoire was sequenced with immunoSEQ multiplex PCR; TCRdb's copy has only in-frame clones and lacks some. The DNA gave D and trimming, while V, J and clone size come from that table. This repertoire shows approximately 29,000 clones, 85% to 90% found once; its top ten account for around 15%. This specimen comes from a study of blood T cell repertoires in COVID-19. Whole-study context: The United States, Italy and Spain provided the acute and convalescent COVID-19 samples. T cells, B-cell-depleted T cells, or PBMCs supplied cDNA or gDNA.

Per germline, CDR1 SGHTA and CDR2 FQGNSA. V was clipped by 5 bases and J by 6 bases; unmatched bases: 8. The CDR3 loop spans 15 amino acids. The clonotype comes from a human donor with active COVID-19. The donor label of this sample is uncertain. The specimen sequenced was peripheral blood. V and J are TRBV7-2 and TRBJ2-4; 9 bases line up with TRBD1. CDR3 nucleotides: TGTGCCAGCAGCCCGGCACAGGGGGCGAGAAACATTCAGTACTTC. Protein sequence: CASSPAQGARNIQYF.